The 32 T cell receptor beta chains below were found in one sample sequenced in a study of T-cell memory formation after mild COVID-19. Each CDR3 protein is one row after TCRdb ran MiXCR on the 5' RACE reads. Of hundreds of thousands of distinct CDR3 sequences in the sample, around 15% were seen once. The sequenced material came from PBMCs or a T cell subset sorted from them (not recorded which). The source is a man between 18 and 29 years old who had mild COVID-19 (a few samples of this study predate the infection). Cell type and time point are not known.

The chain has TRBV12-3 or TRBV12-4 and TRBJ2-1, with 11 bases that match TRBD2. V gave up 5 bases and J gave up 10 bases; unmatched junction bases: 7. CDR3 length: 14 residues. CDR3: CASSAKTSGAEQFF. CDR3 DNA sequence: TGTGCCAGCAGTGCGAAGACTAGCGGGGCAGAGCAGTTCTTC.

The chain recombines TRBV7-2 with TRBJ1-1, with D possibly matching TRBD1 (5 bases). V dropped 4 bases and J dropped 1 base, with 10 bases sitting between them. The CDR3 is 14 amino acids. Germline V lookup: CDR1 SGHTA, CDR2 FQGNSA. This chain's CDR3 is CASSSWGRNTEAFF. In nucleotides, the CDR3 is TGTGCCAGCAGCTCGTGGGGACGGAACACTGAAGCTTTCTTT.

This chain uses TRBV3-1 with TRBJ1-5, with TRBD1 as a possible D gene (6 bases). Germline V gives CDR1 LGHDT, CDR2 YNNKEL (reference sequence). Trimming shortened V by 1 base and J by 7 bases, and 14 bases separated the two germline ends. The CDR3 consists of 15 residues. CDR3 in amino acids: CASSQVPGGGQPQHF. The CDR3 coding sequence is TGTGCCAGCAGCCAAGTACCGGGGGGCGGACAGCCCCAGCATTTT.

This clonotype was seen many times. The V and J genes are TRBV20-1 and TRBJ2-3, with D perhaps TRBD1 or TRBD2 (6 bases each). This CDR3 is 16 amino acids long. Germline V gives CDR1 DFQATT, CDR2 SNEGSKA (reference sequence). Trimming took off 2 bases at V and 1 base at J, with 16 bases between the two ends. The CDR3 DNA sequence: TGCAGTGCTAGATTACTCAGGGGAGGAGGCACAGATACGCAGTATTTT. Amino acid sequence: CSARLLRGGGTDTQYF.

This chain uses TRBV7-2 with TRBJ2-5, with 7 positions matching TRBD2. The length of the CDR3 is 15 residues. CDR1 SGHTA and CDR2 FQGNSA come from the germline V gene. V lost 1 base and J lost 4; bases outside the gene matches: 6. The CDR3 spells CASSLGRGKSETQYF. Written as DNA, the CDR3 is TGTGCCAGCAGCTTAGGGCGGGGGAAGTCAGAGACCCAGTACTTC.

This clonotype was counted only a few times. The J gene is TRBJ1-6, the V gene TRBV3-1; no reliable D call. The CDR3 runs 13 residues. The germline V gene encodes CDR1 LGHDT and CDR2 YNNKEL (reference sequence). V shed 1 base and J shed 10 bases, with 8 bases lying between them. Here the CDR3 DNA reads TGTGCCAGCAGCCAAGGGGAAGGCTCACCCCTCCACTTT. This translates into CASSQGEGSPLHF.

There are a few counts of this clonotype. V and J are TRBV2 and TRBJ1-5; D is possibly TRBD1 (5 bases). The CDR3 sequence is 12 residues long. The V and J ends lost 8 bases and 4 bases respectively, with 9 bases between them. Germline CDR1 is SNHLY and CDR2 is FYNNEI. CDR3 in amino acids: CASGTGNQPQHF. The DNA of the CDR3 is TGTGCCAGCGGCACAGGTAATCAGCCCCAGCATTTT.

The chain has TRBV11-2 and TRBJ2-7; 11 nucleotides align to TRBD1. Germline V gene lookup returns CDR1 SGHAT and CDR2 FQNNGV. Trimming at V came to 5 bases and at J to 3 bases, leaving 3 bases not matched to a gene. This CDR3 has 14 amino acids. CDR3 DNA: TGTGCCAGCAGCGCCGGGACAGGGGGCTACGAGCAGTACGTC. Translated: CASSAGTGGYEQYV.

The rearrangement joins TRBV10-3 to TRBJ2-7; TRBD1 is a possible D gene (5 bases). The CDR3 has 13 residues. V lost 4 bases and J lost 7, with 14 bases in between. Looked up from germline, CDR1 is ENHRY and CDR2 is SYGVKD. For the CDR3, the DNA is TGTGCCATCAGTGCTAGGGGTATGGGGGAGCAGTACGTC. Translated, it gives CAISARGMGEQYV.

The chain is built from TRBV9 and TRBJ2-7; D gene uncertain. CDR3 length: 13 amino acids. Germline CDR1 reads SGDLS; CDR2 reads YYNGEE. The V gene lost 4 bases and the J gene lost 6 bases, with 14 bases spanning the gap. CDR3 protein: CASSFLDATEQYF. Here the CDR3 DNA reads TGTGCCAGCAGCTTCCTGGACGCTACCGAGCAGTACTTC.

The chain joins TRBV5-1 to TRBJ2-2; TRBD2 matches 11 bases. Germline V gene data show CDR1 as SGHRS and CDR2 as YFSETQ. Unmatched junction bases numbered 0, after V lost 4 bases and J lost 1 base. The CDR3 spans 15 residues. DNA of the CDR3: TGCGCCAGCAGCGGGACTAGCGGGAACACCGGGGAGCTGTTTTTT. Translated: CASSGTSGNTGELFF.

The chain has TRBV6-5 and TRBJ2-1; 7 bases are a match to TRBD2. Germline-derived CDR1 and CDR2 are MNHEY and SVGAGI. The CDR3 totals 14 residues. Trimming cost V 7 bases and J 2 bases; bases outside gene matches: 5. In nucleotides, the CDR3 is TGTGCCAGCACGGCGGGGGATGCCTACAATGAGCAGTTCTTC. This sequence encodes CASTAGDAYNEQFF.

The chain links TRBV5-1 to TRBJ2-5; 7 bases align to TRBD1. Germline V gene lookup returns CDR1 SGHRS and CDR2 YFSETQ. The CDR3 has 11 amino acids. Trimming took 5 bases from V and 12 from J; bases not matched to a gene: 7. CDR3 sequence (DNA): TGCGCCAGCAGTTGGGGCGGACAGGAGTACTTC. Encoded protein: CASSWGGQEYF.

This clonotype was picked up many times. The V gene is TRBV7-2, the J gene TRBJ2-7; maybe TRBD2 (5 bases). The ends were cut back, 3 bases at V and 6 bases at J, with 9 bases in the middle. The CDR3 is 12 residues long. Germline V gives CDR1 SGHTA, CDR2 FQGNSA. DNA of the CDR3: TGTGCCAGCAGCTTGCGGGTTTCCGAGCAGTACTTC. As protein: CASSLRVSEQYF.

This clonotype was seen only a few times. The CDR3 here is CSVVEGGQDNEQFF. The CDR3 region has the DNA TGCAGCGTCGTGGAGGGGGGACAGGACAATGAGCAGTTCTTC. V gene TRBV29-1 combines with J gene TRBJ2-1; 8 bases map to TRBD1. CDR1 is SQVTM and CDR2 is ANQGSEA in the germline V gene. The V and J ends lost 6 bases and 5 bases, in that order; junction bases with no gene match: 9. The CDR3 runs to 14 residues.

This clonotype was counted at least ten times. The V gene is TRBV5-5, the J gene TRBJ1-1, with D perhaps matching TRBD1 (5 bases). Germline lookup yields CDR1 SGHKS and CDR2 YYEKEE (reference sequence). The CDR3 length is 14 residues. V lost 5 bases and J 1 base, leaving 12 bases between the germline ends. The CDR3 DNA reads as TGTGCCAGCAGACGCCTTGACAGGAACACTGAAGCTTTCTTT. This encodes CASRRLDRNTEAFF.

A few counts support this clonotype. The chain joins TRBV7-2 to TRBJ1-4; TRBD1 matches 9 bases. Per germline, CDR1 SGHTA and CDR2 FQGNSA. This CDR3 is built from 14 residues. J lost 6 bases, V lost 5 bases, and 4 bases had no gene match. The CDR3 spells CASSLGQGHEKLFF. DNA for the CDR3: TGTGCCAGCAGCCTGGGACAGGGACATGAAAAACTGTTTTTT.

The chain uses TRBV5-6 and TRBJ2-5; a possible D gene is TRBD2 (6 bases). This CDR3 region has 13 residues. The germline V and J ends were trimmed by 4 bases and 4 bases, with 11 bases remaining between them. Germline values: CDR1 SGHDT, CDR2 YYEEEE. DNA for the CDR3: TGTGCCAGCAGCATGACTAGTATAGAGACCCAGTACTTC. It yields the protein CASSMTSIETQYF. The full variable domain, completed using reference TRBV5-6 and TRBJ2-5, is DAGVTQSPTHLIKTRGQQVTLRCSPKSGHDTVSWYQQALGQGPQFIFQYYEEEERQRGNFPDRFSGHQFPNYSSELNVNALLLGDSALYLCASSMTSIETQYFGPGTRLLVL.

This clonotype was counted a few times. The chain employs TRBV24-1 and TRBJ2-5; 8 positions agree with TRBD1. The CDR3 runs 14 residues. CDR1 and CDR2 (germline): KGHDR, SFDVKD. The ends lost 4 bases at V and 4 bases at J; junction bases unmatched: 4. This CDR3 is CATSERTGLETQYF. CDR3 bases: TGTGCCACCAGTGAGAGGACAGGGCTAGAGACCCAGTACTTC.

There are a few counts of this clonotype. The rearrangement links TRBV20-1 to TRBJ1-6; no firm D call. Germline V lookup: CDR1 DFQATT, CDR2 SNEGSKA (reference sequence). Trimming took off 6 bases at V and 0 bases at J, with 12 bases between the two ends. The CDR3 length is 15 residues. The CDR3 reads CSARSQSSYNSPLHF. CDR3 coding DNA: TGCAGTGCGAGGTCCCAGAGCTCCTATAATTCACCCCTCCACTTT.

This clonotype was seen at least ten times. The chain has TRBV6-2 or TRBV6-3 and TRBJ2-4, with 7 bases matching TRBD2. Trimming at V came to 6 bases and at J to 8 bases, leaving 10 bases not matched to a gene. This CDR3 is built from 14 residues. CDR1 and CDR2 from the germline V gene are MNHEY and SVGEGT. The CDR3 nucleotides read TGTGCCAGCAGAACCACTAGCGCCGGTGACATTCAGTACTTC. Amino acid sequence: CASRTTSAGDIQYF.

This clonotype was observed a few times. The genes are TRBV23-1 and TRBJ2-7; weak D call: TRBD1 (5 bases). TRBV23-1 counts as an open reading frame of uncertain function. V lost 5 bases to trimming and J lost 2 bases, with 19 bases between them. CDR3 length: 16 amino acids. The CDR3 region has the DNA TGCGCCAGCAGTTGTGGGGAAGGGGATCCAACCTACGAGCAGTACGTC. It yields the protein CASSCGEGDPTYEQYV.

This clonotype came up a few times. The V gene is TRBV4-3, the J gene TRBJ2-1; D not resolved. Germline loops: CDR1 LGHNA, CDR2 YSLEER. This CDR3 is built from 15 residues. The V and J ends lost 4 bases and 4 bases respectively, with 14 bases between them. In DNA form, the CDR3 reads TGCGCCAGCAGCCCTCATAGGGCCCTATACAATGAGCAGTTCTTC. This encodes CASSPHRALYNEQFF.

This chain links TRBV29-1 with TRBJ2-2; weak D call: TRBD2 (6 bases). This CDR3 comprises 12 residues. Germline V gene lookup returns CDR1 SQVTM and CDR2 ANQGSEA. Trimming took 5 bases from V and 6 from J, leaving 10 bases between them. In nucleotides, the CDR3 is TGCAGCGTTAGGAGGGATTCCGGGGAGCTGTTTTTT. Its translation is CSVRRDSGELFF.

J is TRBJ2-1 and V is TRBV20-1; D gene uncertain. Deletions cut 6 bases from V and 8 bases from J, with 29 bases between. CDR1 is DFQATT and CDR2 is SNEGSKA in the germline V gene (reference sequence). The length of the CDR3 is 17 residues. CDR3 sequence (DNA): TGCAGTGCCCCTCGGTCAGGATCCGACTCCTCTCGCCATGAGCAGTTCTTC. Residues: CSAPRSGSDSSRHEQFF.

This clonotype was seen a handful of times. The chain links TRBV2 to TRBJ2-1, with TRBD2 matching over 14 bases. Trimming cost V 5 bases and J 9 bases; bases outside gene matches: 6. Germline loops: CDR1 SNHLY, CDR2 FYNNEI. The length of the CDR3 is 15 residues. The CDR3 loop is CASSPTSGGDFEQFF. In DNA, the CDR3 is TGTGCCAGCAGTCCGACTAGCGGGGGGGACTTTGAGCAGTTCTTC.

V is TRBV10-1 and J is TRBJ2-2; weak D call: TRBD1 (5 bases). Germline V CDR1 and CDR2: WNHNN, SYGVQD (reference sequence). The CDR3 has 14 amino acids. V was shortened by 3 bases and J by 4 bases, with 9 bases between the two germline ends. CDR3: CASSEQASTGELFF. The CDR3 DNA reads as TGCGCCAGCAGTGAACAGGCTAGCACCGGGGAGCTGTTTTTT.

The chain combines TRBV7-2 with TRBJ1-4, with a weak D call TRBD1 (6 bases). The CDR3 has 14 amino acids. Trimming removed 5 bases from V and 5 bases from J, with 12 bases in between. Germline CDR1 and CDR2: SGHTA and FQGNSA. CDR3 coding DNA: TGTGCCAGCAGCCCGGACAGTTACAATGAAAAACTGTTTTTT. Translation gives CASSPDSYNEKLFF.

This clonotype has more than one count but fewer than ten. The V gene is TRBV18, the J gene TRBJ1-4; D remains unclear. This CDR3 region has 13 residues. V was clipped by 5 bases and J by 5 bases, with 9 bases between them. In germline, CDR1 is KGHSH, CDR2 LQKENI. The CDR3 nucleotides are TGTGCCAGCTCAAGGTCCCGCAATGAAAAACTGTTTTTT. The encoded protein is CASSRSRNEKLFF.

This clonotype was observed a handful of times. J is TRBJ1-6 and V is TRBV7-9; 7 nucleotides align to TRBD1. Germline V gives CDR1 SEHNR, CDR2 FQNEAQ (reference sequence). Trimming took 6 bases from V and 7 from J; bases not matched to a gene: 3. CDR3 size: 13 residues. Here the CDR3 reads CASRTGMNSPLHF. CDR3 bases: TGTGCCAGCAGGACAGGGATGAATTCACCCCTCCACTTT.

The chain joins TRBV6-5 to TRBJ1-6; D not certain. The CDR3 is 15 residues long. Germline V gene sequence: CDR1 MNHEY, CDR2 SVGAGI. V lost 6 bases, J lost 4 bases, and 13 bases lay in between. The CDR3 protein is CASRSRRNYNSPLHF. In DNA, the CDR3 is TGTGCCAGCAGAAGTAGACGGAATTATAATTCACCCCTCCACTTT.

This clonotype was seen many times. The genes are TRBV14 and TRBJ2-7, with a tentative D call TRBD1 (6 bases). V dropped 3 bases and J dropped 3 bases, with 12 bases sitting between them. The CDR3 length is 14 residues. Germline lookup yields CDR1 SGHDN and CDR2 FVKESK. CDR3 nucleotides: TGTGCCAGCAGCCAGTCAGGGGCATTCTACGAGCAGTACGTC. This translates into CASSQSGAFYEQYV.